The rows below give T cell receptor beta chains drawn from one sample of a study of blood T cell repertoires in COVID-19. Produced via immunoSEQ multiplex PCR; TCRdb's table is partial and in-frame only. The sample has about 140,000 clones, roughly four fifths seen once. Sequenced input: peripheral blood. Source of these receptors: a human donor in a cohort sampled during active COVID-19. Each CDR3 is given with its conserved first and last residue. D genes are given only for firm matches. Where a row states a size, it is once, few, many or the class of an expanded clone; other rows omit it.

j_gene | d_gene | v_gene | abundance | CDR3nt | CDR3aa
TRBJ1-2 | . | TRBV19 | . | TGTGCCACCCACGAACGGGGAGGGCTGAACTATGGCTACACCTTC | CATHERGGLNYGYTF
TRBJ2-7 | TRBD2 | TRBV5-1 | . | TGCGCCAGCAGCTTGGAAGGTAGCGGGAGATTTAAGGAGCAGTACTTC | CASSLEGSGRFKEQYF
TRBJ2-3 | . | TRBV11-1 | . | TGTGCCAGCAGCAATGGGAGAGGGTATACGCAGTATTTT | CASSNGRGYTQYF
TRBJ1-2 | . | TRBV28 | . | TGTGCCAGCAGTTTTTTAGCAGCTAACTATGGCTACACCTTC | CASSFLAANYGYTF
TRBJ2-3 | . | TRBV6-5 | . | TGTGCCAGCAGTTACTCGGCGGGGCCCACAGATACGCAGTATTTT | CASSYSAGPTDTQYF
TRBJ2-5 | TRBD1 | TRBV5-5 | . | TGTGCCAGCAGCTTTCAGGGGGACAGGGCAGAGACCCAGTACTTC | CASSFQGDRAETQYF
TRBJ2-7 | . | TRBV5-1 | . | TGCGCCAGCAGCCCCCCGGTGGGGGCTAACGAGCAGTACTTC | CASSPPVGANEQYF
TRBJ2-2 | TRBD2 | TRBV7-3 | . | TGTGCCAGCAGCTTAATGCCGGGAGGGAACACCGGGGAGCTGTTTTTT | CASSLMPGGNTGELFF
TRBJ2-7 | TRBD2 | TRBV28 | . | TGTGCCAGCAGTGAAGGGGCGGGAGGTTACGAGCAGTACTTC | CASSEGAGGYEQYF
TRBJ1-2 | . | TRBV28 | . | TGTGCCAGCAGTTTATCACCCCCAACAGTTGACTATGGCTACACCTTC | CASSLSPPTVDYGYTF
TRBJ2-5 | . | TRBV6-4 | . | TGTGCCAGCAGTGTGGGGCAGGAGACCCAGTACTTC | CASSVGQETQYF
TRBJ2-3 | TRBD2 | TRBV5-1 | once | TGCGCCAGCAGCTTGGGCGGGGGACTAGCGGGAGTCGGTGATACGCAGTATTTT | CASSLGGGLAGVGDTQYF
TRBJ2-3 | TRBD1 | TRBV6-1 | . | TGTGCCAGCAGACAGACAGGGTCGAGCACAGATACGCAGTATTTT | CASRQTGSSTDTQYF
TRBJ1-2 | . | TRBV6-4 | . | TGTGCCACCCGGGACACGACTAACTATGGCTACACCTTC | CATRDTTNYGYTF
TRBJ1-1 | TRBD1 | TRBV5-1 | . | TGCGCCAGCAGCTCCGGGACAGGGGGCATTACTGAAGCTTTCTTT | CASSSGTGGITEAFF
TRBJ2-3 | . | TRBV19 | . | TGTGCCAGTAGTGCACTAGCCAGCACAGATACGCAGTATTTT | CASSALASTDTQYF
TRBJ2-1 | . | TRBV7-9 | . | TGTGCCAGCAGCGAATTAAGAGGATACTACAATGAGCAGTTCTTC | CASSELRGYYNEQFF
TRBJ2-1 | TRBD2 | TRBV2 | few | TGTGCCAGCAGCGAGGAGTCTAGCGGGAGGAATGAGCAGTTCTTC | CASSEESSGRNEQFF
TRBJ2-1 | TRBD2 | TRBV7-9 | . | TGTGCCAGCAGCTTGGTAGGACTAGCGGACGAGGGCCGAAATGAGCAGTTCTTC | CASSLVGLADEGRNEQFF
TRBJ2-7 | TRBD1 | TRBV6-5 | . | TGTGCCAGCAGTTACTCGAGGACAGGGGGCGAGCAGTACTTC | CASSYSRTGGEQYF
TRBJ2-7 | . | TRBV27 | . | TGTGCCAGCAGTCCCTCTGCAGGTGAGACCTCCTACGAGCAGTACTTC | CASSPSAGETSYEQYF
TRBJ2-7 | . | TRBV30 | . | TGTGCCTGGCGAACGGCGGGAAGCTCCTACGAGCAGTACTTC | CAWRTAGSSYEQYF
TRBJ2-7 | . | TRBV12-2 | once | TGTGCAAGTCGCCACTCAACTAGCGGGAGGCCAATTGACTCCTACGAGCAGTACTTC | CASRHSTSGRPIDSYEQYF
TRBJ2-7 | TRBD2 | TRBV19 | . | TGTGCCAGTAGGCGGACTAGCGGGGTCTACGAGCAGTACTTC | CASRRTSGVYEQYF
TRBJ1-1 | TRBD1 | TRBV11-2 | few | TGTGCCAGCAGTCGAACCACAGGGGACACTGAAGCTTTCTTT | CASSRTTGDTEAFF
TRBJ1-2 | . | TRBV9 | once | TGTGCCAGCAGCGTAGATCACAGAATGTATGGCTACACCTTC | CASSVDHRMYGYTF
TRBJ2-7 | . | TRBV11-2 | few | TGTGCCAGCACCGCGGGACAGACCTACGAGCAGTACTTC | CASTAGQTYEQYF
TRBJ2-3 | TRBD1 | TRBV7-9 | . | TGTGCCAGCAGCCAGGACAGGGGTTGGACAGATACGCAGTATTTT | CASSQDRGWTDTQYF
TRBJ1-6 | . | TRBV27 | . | TGTGCCAGCAGACTCGTCGGGACACAAAATAATTCACCCCTCCACTTT | CASRLVGTQNNSPLHF
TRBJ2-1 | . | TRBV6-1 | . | TGTGCCAGCAGTGACGGAGCGGCCTCCTACAATGAGCAGTTCTTC | CASSDGAASYNEQFF
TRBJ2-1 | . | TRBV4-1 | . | TGCGCCAGCAGCCAAGCTCTTTCGGGGGGCCCCTACAATGAGCAGTTCTTC | CASSQALSGGPYNEQFF
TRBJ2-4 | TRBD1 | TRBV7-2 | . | TGTGCCAGCAGCTTAAGAAACGCCCTGGGGGGACAGGCCCCGAACATTCAGTACTTC | CASSLRNALGGQAPNIQYF
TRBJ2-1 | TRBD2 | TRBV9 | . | TGTGCCAGCAGCGTAGGCGGGAGCCCAGGCAATGAGCAGTTCTTC | CASSVGGSPGNEQFF
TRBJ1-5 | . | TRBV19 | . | TGTGCCAGTAGTATAGATCCCCTCTACCAGCCCCAGCATTTT | CASSIDPLYQPQHF
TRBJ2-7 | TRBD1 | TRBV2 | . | TGTGCCAGCAGTCCCCGGGACAGGGGATACTCCTACGAGCAGTACTTC | CASSPRDRGYSYEQYF
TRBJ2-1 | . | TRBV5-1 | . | TGCGCCAGCAGCTTGGATCCGGGGAGCTCCTACAATGAGCAGTTCTTC | CASSLDPGSSYNEQFF
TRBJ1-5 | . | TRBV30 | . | TGTGCCTGGAGTGGCACAGGGAAGGCGTTTCAGCCCCAGCATTTT | CAWSGTGKAFQPQHF
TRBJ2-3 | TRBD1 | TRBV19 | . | TGTGCCAGTAGGGACAGGGGCAGGGCAGATACGCAGTATTTT | CASRDRGRADTQYF
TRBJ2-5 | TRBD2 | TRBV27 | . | TGTGCCAGCAGTTTGCTCGGCGGGAGGGCCCTAAGCCAGTACTTC | CASSLLGGRALSQYF
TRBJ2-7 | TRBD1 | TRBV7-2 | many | TGTGCCAGCAGCCCGGACAGGGGCAACGAGCAGTACTTC | CASSPDRGNEQYF
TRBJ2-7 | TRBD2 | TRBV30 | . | TGTGCCTGGGAGCGGGAGGGCCCCCACGAGCAGTACTTC | CAWEREGPHEQYF
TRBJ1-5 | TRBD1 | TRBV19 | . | TGTGCCAGTAGTCCCGGGGACAGGCGCGGGCCCCAGCATTTT | CASSPGDRRGPQHF
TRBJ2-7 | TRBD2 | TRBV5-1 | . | TGCGCCAGCAGCTTCGGACTAGCGGGTTACGAGCAGTACTTC | CASSFGLAGYEQYF
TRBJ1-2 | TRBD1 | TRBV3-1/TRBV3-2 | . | TGTGCCAGCAGTCGGACAGGGGAGGGCTACACCTTC | CASSRTGEGYTF
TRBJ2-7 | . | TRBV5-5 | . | TGTGCCAGCAGCTTCGGCGGCGTCAACGAGCAGTACTTC | CASSFGGVNEQYF
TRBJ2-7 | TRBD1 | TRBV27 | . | TGTGCCAGCAGCCCCTGGGACAGGAGGGAGCAGTACTTC | CASSPWDRREQYF
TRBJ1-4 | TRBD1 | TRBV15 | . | TGTGCCACCAGCAGAGATGACAGGGGAGGGGAAAAACTGTTTTTT | CATSRDDRGGEKLFF
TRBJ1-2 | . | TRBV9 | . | TGTGCCAGCAGCGGTGGTAAAGCCGGGAGTGGCTACACCTTC | CASSGGKAGSGYTF
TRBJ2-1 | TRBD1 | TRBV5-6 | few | TGTGCCAGCAGCTTGGTGACAGGGAGCTCCTACAATGAGCAGTTCTTC | CASSLVTGSSYNEQFF
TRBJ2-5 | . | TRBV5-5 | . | TGTGCCAGCAGCGTCGGACAGCTCCAAGAGACCCAGTACTTC | CASSVGQLQETQYF
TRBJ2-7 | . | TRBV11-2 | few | TGTGCCAGCAGCTCACAGGGTTACGAGCAGTACTTC | CASSSQGYEQYF
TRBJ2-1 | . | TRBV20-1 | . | TGCAGTGGGGCCAGAGGGAATGAGCAGTTCTTC | CSGARGNEQFF
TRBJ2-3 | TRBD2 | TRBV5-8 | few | TGTGCCAGCAGCTTCGGACTAGAGTTTGTGGATACGCAGTATTTT | CASSFGLEFVDTQYF
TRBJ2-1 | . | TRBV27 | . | TGTGCCAGCAGTTTAAGGCGGGATGGGAATGAGCAGTTCTTC | CASSLRRDGNEQFF
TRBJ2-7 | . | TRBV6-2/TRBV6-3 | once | TGTGCCAGCAGTTCTCCCAAACCCGACAGATACTACGAGCAGTACTTC | CASSSPKPDRYYEQYF